This T cell receptor (beta chain) emerged from a study of OX40 agonist ivuxolimab in advanced cancers. Study overall: The patients got ivuxolimab, which is an agonistic anti-OX40 (CD134) antibody. Patients were dosed intravenously with ivuxolimab at 0.01 to 10 mg/kg every 2 weeks.

Generated by immunoSEQ multiplex PCR, the TCRdb table keeps only in-frame clones and is missing some. The sample lists just under 85,000 clones, 65% to 85% occurring once. Blood specimens came from baseline, cycle 4 day 1, and cycle 7 day 1. This CDR3 is 15 amino acids long. CDR1 is LGHNA, CDR2 YNFKEQ, per germline. V lost 1 base, J lost 7 bases, and 9 bases stayed unmatched. The sample in question was CD4+ or CD8+ T cells sorted from blood, obtained in a trial of the OX40 agonist ivuxolimab. The chain uses TRBV4-2 and TRBJ1-2; TRBD1 matches 7 bases. This receptor was identified in an adult with an advanced solid tumor such as melanoma, head and neck, liver or kidney cancer. This CDR3 is CASSQVQGEGSGYTF. CDR3 nucleotide sequence: TGTGCCAGCAGCCAAGTTCAGGGGGAAGGGAGTGGCTACACCTTC.